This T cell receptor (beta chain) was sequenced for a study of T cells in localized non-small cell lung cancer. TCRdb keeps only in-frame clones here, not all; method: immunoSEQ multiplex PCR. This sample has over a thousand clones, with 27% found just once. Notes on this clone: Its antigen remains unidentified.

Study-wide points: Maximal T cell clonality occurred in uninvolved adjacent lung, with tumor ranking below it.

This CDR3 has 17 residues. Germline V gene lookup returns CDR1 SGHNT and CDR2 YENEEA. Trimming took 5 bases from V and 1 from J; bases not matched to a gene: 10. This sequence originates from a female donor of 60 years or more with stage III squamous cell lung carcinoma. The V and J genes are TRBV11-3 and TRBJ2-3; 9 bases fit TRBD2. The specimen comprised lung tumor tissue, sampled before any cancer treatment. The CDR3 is CASSNVAGAGRTDTQYF. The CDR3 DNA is TGTGCCAGCAGCAATGTAGCGGGGGCCGGTCGCACAGATACGCAGTATTTT. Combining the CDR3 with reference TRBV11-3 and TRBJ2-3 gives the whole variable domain EAGVVQSPRYKIIEKKQPVAFWCNPISGHNTLYWYLQNLGQGPELLIRYENEEAVDDSQLPKDRFSAERLKGVDSTLKIQPAELGDSAVYLCASSNVAGAGRTDTQYFGPGTRLTVL.